A selection of T cell receptor beta chains follows, all from one sample in a study of vaccination effects on CD4 cells after COVID-19. The repertoire was sequenced with immunoSEQ multiplex PCR; TCRdb's copy has only in-frame clones and lacks some. This table holds 40,000 to 55,000 clones, approximately 74% found once. These receptors' antigens are unknown. This specimen consisted of CD4+ T cells from PBMCs cultured without peptide, obtained before COVID-19 vaccination. Receptor source: a human donor who had a prior SARS-CoV-2 infection. Each CDR3 is given without its conserved first and last residue. The order of the fields is D gene, J gene, V gene, CDR3 length, CDR3 protein. A D gene is named only where the DNA matches it firmly.

d_gene: .; j_gene: TRBJ2-5; v_gene: TRBV19; len: 14; CDR3aa: ASSIAPGQIQETQY
d_gene: .; j_gene: TRBJ2-7; v_gene: TRBV5-5; len: 12; CDR3aa: ASSYGQGAGEQY
d_gene: .; j_gene: TRBJ2-3; v_gene: TRBV6-5; len: 9; CDR3aa: ASLRQHTQY
d_gene: .; j_gene: TRBJ2-1; v_gene: TRBV12-5; len: 12; CDR3aa: ASDWGGHYNEQF
d_gene: TRBD1; j_gene: TRBJ2-2; v_gene: TRBV11-3; len: 12; CDR3aa: ASSLVQGTGELF
d_gene: .; j_gene: TRBJ1-1; v_gene: TRBV5-1; len: 12; CDR3aa: ASSLLGAHTEAF
d_gene: TRBD2; j_gene: TRBJ2-2; v_gene: TRBV7-8; len: 14; CDR3aa: ASSLVGGRYTGELF
d_gene: .; j_gene: TRBJ2-3; v_gene: TRBV12-3/TRBV12-4; len: 11; CDR3aa: ASSFIRTDTQY
d_gene: .; j_gene: TRBJ2-7; v_gene: TRBV6-6; len: 13; CDR3aa: ASSYSYPDWYEQY
d_gene: .; j_gene: TRBJ2-3; v_gene: TRBV7-8; len: 13; CDR3aa: ASSLFASFTDTQY
d_gene: TRBD2; j_gene: TRBJ2-1; v_gene: TRBV24-1; len: 14; CDR3aa: ATRKIVAGGVDEQF
d_gene: .; j_gene: TRBJ2-5; v_gene: TRBV3-1/TRBV3-2; len: 11; CDR3aa: ASSQEGLLTQY
d_gene: TRBD1; j_gene: TRBJ1-2; v_gene: TRBV14; len: 12; CDR3aa: ASSQGDRGHGYT
d_gene: TRBD2; j_gene: TRBJ2-3; v_gene: TRBV30; len: 16; CDR3aa: AWSTPGLAGGLPDTQY
d_gene: TRBD1; j_gene: TRBJ1-2; v_gene: TRBV30; len: 12; CDR3aa: ALHRGGDNYGYT
d_gene: TRBD2; j_gene: TRBJ2-1; v_gene: TRBV7-7; len: 15; CDR3aa: ASSPTLGLAGANEQF
d_gene: TRBD2; j_gene: TRBJ2-5; v_gene: TRBV5-4; len: 14; CDR3aa: ASSELAGDIQETQY
d_gene: .; j_gene: TRBJ1-1; v_gene: TRBV6-5; len: 11; CDR3aa: ASSYPGTTEAF
d_gene: .; j_gene: TRBJ2-6; v_gene: TRBV5-8; len: 13; CDR3aa: ASSPAGARHNVLT
d_gene: TRBD1; j_gene: TRBJ1-2; v_gene: TRBV6-6; len: 11; CDR3aa: ASRGQGGNGYT
d_gene: .; j_gene: TRBJ2-5; v_gene: TRBV6-5; len: 11; CDR3aa: ASSKQPQETQY
d_gene: .; j_gene: TRBJ2-7; v_gene: TRBV6-4; len: 14; CDR3aa: ASSDSNVSGSHEQY
d_gene: .; j_gene: TRBJ1-1; v_gene: TRBV5-1; len: 12; CDR3aa: ASSSDRPNTEAF
d_gene: .; j_gene: TRBJ1-3; v_gene: TRBV24-1; len: 13; CDR3aa: ATSDQRGGGNTIY
d_gene: .; j_gene: TRBJ1-1; v_gene: TRBV7-9; len: 16; CDR3aa: ASSLAGELPYLNTEAF
d_gene: .; j_gene: TRBJ2-6; v_gene: TRBV2; len: 12; CDR3aa: ASSPTVGANVLT
d_gene: .; j_gene: TRBJ2-1; v_gene: TRBV7-3; len: 12; CDR3aa: ASSLAGMTDEQF
d_gene: TRBD1; j_gene: TRBJ2-5; v_gene: TRBV10-3; len: 12; CDR3aa: AIAGQGLTETQY
d_gene: .; j_gene: TRBJ2-7; v_gene: TRBV2; len: 10; CDR3aa: ASSEGTYEQY
d_gene: .; j_gene: TRBJ1-5; v_gene: TRBV4-3; len: 11; CDR3aa: ASSQEQDQPQH
d_gene: .; j_gene: TRBJ1-3; v_gene: TRBV12-5; len: 10; CDR3aa: ASGQTGNTIY
d_gene: TRBD2; j_gene: TRBJ2-2; v_gene: TRBV9; len: 15; CDR3aa: ASSVGGGGARTGELF
d_gene: TRBD2; j_gene: TRBJ2-2; v_gene: TRBV19; len: 15; CDR3aa: ASSIFSRGGRSGELF
d_gene: .; j_gene: TRBJ1-2; v_gene: TRBV24-1; len: 12; CDR3aa: ATSATGSNYGYT
d_gene: TRBD2; j_gene: TRBJ2-1; v_gene: TRBV7-6; len: 18; CDR3aa: ASSLRLAGGIRTSYNEQF
d_gene: .; j_gene: TRBJ2-7; v_gene: TRBV2; len: 15; CDR3aa: ASSGPNLNQPSYEQY
d_gene: .; j_gene: TRBJ1-5; v_gene: TRBV18; len: 11; CDR3aa: ASSPPGNQPQH
d_gene: .; j_gene: TRBJ2-2; v_gene: TRBV30; len: 13; CDR3aa: AWTAGTPNTGELF
d_gene: .; j_gene: TRBJ1-1; v_gene: TRBV10-3; len: 13; CDR3aa: AISLDGSMNTEAF
d_gene: .; j_gene: TRBJ2-1; v_gene: TRBV2; len: 12; CDR3aa: ASRGRLSYNEQF
d_gene: TRBD2; j_gene: TRBJ2-7; v_gene: TRBV11-2; len: 12; CDR3aa: ASSNGGSSYEQY
d_gene: .; j_gene: TRBJ2-5; v_gene: TRBV5-1; len: 11; CDR3aa: ASSLGRVETQY
d_gene: .; j_gene: TRBJ1-3; v_gene: TRBV3-1/TRBV3-2; len: 13; CDR3aa: ASSQDWGTGNTIY
d_gene: .; j_gene: TRBJ2-2; v_gene: TRBV7-3; len: 10; CDR3aa: ASRASAGELF
d_gene: .; j_gene: TRBJ2-3; v_gene: TRBV5-4; len: 13; CDR3aa: ASSRGVSRTDTQY
d_gene: .; j_gene: TRBJ1-1; v_gene: TRBV30; len: 13; CDR3aa: AWSPPGGAVAEAF
d_gene: TRBD1; j_gene: TRBJ1-6; v_gene: TRBV10-3; len: 13; CDR3aa: ATHGTGTYNSPLH